The rows below give T cell receptor beta chains drawn from one sample of a study of early T cells in non-severe SARS-CoV-2 infection. TCRdb redid the calling of the 5' RACE reads with MiXCR, one entry per CDR3 protein. Of fewer than 20,000 distinct CDR3 sequences listed, roughly 6% are singletons. Sequencing input: whole blood. Receptors originate from an adult who was a healthcare worker with PCR-confirmed SARS-CoV-2 infection or an uninfected control (not recorded which). Each CDR3 is given with its conserved first and last residue. A D gene is named only where the DNA matches it firmly. Size is omitted from some rows. Given values are once, few, many or a class for expanded clones.

clone size,V gene,J gene,D gene,CDR3 length,CDR3 protein,CDR3 DNA
many,TRBV11-2,TRBJ1-1,TRBD1,18,CASSLWGHTGAYSTEAFF,TGTGCCAGCAGCTTATGGGGACATACAGGGGCCTATTCAACTGAAGCTTTCTTT
few,TRBV2,TRBJ2-7,TRBD2,15,CASRESGLAAYEQYF,TGTGCCAGCAGGGAATCAGGACTAGCAGCCTACGAGCAGTACTTC
many,TRBV7-6,TRBJ2-3,-,16,CASSSPIRDPTDTQYF,TGTGCCAGCAGCTCCCCAATTAGGGACCCCACGGATACGCAGTATTTT
few,TRBV29-1,TRBJ2-1,TRBD2,16,CSVGTSGTSSYNEQFF,TGCAGCGTGGGGACTAGCGGGACCAGCTCCTACAATGAGCAGTTCTTC
many,TRBV28,TRBJ1-5,TRBD1,16,CASRVLGTGGSQPQHF,TGTGCCAGCAGAGTCCTTGGGACAGGGGGCTCTCAGCCCCAGCATTTT
many,TRBV7-9,TRBJ1-2,-,14,CASSLRGRSDGYTF,TGTGCCAGCAGCTTGAGGGGCAGGAGCGATGGCTACACCTTC
few,TRBV14,TRBJ2-3,-,15,CASSQDSPSKGEEYF,TGTGCCAGCAGCCAAGATTCCCCTTCGAAGGGGGAAGAGTATTTT
-,TRBV12-3/TRBV12-4,TRBJ2-1,-,14,CASSPRGRRHEQFF,TGTGCCAGCAGTCCAAGGGGGAGAAGACATGAGCAGTTCTTC
once,TRBV29-1,TRBJ2-5,-,13,CSISRTSTETQYF,TGCAGCATATCCAGGACCAGTACTGAGACCCAGTACTTC
many,TRBV29-1,TRBJ2-1,-,14,CSVQPGHLGNEQFF,TGCAGCGTTCAGCCAGGCCACCTGGGCAATGAGCAGTTCTTC
many,TRBV7-2,TRBJ1-5,-,15,CASSSTAGANQPQHF,TGTGCCAGCAGCTCGACCGCCGGGGCCAACCAGCCCCAGCATTTT
many,TRBV27,TRBJ2-4,TRBD2,14,CASSPSGRKNIQYF,TGTGCCAGCAGTCCCAGCGGGAGGAAAAACATTCAGTACTTC
many,TRBV4-2,TRBJ1-1,-,17,CASSQDWWESINTEAFF,TGTGCCAGCAGCCAAGATTGGTGGGAATCGATAAACACTGAAGCTTTCTTT
many,TRBV30,TRBJ2-7,-,13,CAWSTGSSYEQYF,TGTGCCTGGTCGACAGGCAGCTCCTACGAGCAGTACTTC
-,TRBV29-1,TRBJ2-7,TRBD2,12,CSVRTSTYEQYF,TGCAGCGTTAGGACTAGCACCTACGAGCAGTACTTC
-,TRBV29-1,TRBJ2-3,TRBD2,14,CSVSTSGSSDTQYF,TGCAGCGTTTCCACTAGCGGGAGTTCAGATACGCAGTATTTT
medium-sized,TRBV7-3,TRBJ2-2,-,15,CASSLSQGDTGELFF,TGTGCCAGCAGCTTATCGCAGGGCGACACCGGGGAGCTGTTTTTT
many,TRBV27,TRBJ2-1,-,14,CASSLYSYGGEQFF,TGTGCCAGCAGTTTATACTCCTACGGGGGAGAGCAGTTCTTC
many,TRBV7-9,TRBJ1-1,-,13,CASSTQGGTEAFF,TGTGCCAGCAGCACACAGGGAGGTACTGAAGCTTTCTTT
few,TRBV29-1,TRBJ2-1,TRBD1,14,CSVNLGTGYNEQFF,TGCAGCGTTAACCTTGGGACAGGCTACAATGAGCAGTTCTTC
many,TRBV5-6,TRBJ2-3,-,15,CASSLVAANTDTQYF,TGTGCCAGCAGCTTGGTGGCGGCTAACACAGATACGCAGTATTTT
many,TRBV6-5,TRBJ1-3,-,17,CASSYSFQLVSGNTIYF,TGTGCCAGCAGTTACTCCTTCCAACTGGTCTCTGGAAACACCATATATTTT
medium-sized,TRBV18,TRBJ2-1,-,15,CASSPPSSGNNEQFF,TGTGCCAGCTCACCCCCCTCTTCGGGAAACAATGAGCAGTTCTTC
many,TRBV29-1,TRBJ2-3,-,15,CSVEAGGLTTDTQYF,TGCAGCGTTGAAGCAGGGGGACTAACCACAGATACGCAGTATTTT
many,TRBV28,TRBJ2-1,-,14,CASSLARNEVEQFF,TGTGCCAGCAGTTTAGCCCGGAATGAAGTTGAGCAGTTCTTC
medium-sized,TRBV4-1,TRBJ1-1,-,14,CASSPLGARTEAFF,TGCGCCAGCAGCCCCCTCGGAGCGCGGACTGAAGCTTTCTTT
many,TRBV20-1,TRBJ2-1,-,13,CSARRSSYNEQFF,TGCAGTGCTAGAAGGAGCTCCTACAATGAGCAGTTCTTC
many,TRBV28,TRBJ2-7,-,15,CASSLVGLDAYEQYF,TGTGCCAGCAGTTTAGTGGGGCTAGATGCCTACGAGCAGTACTTC
many,TRBV4-1,TRBJ2-1,-,18,CASSQDQGRGASYNEQFF,TGCGCCAGCAGCCAAGATCAGGGACGGGGGGCCTCCTACAATGAGCAGTTCTTC
many,TRBV11-2,TRBJ2-2,-,15,CASSFGTLFSGELFF,TGTGCCAGCAGCTTCGGGACTCTTTTTTCCGGGGAGCTGTTTTTT
medium-sized,TRBV20-1,TRBJ2-7,TRBD1,15,CSAREATGDWNEQYF,TGCAGTGCTAGAGAGGCGACAGGGGACTGGAACGAGCAGTACTTC
few,TRBV29-1,TRBJ2-3,TRBD1,14,CSGRVTGVADTQYF,TGCAGCGGAAGGGTGACAGGGGTCGCAGATACGCAGTATTTT
many,TRBV7-9,TRBJ2-1,TRBD2,14,CASSLAGLAGRQFF,TGTGCCAGCAGCTTAGCTGGGCTAGCGGGAAGGCAGTTCTTC
many,TRBV19,TRBJ2-3,TRBD2,17,CASSIALAGGPTDTQYF,TGTGCCAGTAGTATAGCACTAGCGGGAGGCCCCACAGATACGCAGTATTTT
medium-sized,TRBV11-3,TRBJ2-1,TRBD2,15,CASSQLAGGHNEQFF,TGTGCCAGCAGCCAACTAGCGGGAGGCCACAATGAGCAGTTCTTC
many,TRBV6-1,TRBJ2-6,-,15,CASSPQGTGANVLTF,TGTGCCAGCAGTCCGCAGGGAACTGGGGCCAACGTCCTGACTTTC
many,TRBV19,TRBJ2-2,TRBD2,17,CASRRILAGGYTGELFF,TGTGCCAGTAGAAGAATCTTAGCGGGAGGATACACCGGGGAGCTGTTTTTT
many,TRBV5-1,TRBJ2-7,-,12,CASSLTGAEQYF,TGCGCCAGCAGCTTAACGGGAGCCGAGCAGTACTTC